These T cell receptor beta chains were read from a single sample in a study of persistence of HIV-infected CD4 T cells. TCRdb's copy holds only in-frame clones and misses some; the assay was immunoSEQ multiplex PCR. The data hold more than 35,000 clones, with around 80% observed a single time. Their antigens are not known. The sample here was CD4+ T cells sorted from PBMCs after roughly 17-hour stimulation, taken from a patient who received antiretroviral therapy. The receptors stem from an adult man with HIV who was CMV-seropositive. The conserved cysteine and the conserved F or W are not part of the CDR3 here. A D gene is named only where the DNA matches it firmly.

J: TRBJ1-2
D: TRBD1
V: TRBV15
CDR3: ATSRGAGQLDGYT

J: TRBJ2-7
D: TRBD1
V: TRBV10-2
CDR3: ASSDGQGTIEQY

J: TRBJ1-3
D: TRBD1
V: TRBV10-2
CDR3: ASSERIRTGLNSGNTIY

J: TRBJ1-5
D: TRBD1
V: TRBV6-5
CDR3: ASFLGQVNQPQH

J: TRBJ2-2
D: TRBD1
V: TRBV6-5
CDR3: ASTLTGGPGELF

J: TRBJ2-3
D: TRBD2
V: TRBV5-1
CDR3: ASSPQKRGDTDTQY

J: TRBJ2-3
D: NA
V: TRBV19
CDR3: ASRRGTDTQY

J: TRBJ1-2
D: NA
V: TRBV4-2
CDR3: ASSQDQGRLLNYGYT

J: TRBJ1-6
D: TRBD1
V: TRBV6-5
CDR3: ASSRTGVESPLH

J: TRBJ2-1
D: NA
V: TRBV7-8
CDR3: ASSATGRSSYNEQF

J: TRBJ2-3
D: TRBD2
V: TRBV5-4
CDR3: ASSERGGAADTQY

J: TRBJ2-7
D: NA
V: TRBV7-8
CDR3: ASSLGGWYEQY

J: TRBJ2-3
D: NA
V: TRBV2
CDR3: ASKDSTSTDTQY

J: TRBJ1-2
D: NA
V: TRBV15
CDR3: ATSSGEGYGYT

J: TRBJ2-3
D: TRBD2
V: TRBV5-1
CDR3: ASSRSGGAIASTDTQY

J: TRBJ1-3
D: NA
V: TRBV12-5
CDR3: ASGPSRSGNTIY

J: TRBJ2-2
D: NA
V: TRBV28
CDR3: ASSLLPGADTGELF

J: TRBJ1-5
D: NA
V: TRBV28
CDR3: ASRLSGLGYQPQH

J: TRBJ1-5
D: NA
V: TRBV6-1
CDR3: ASSEVRGQPQH

J: TRBJ1-1
D: NA
V: TRBV3-1/TRBV3-2
CDR3: ASSQSGRSEAF

J: TRBJ2-5
D: TRBD2
V: TRBV3-1/TRBV3-2
CDR3: ASSTQRTRGETQY

J: TRBJ1-1
D: TRBD1
V: TRBV5-1
CDR3: ASSLEGQSRTEAF

J: TRBJ2-2
D: NA
V: TRBV5-4
CDR3: ASSLGGRVISGELF

J: TRBJ2-7
D: NA
V: TRBV7-9
CDR3: ASSLEGTEY

J: TRBJ1-1
D: NA
V: TRBV6-5
CDR3: ASSFLRGEAF

J: TRBJ1-4
D: NA
V: TRBV28
CDR3: ASSFPGGGGEKLF

J: TRBJ1-2
D: NA
V: TRBV20-1
CDR3: SASEGSQPIYGYT

J: TRBJ1-1
D: NA
V: TRBV4-1
CDR3: ASSQRRGNMNTEAF

J: TRBJ2-7
D: NA
V: TRBV20-1
CDR3: SASGSISGYEQY

J: TRBJ2-7
D: TRBD2
V: TRBV30
CDR3: AWSVSRGILGEQY

J: TRBJ2-7
D: TRBD1
V: TRBV7-8
CDR3: ASSLRTGGEQY

J: TRBJ1-2
D: NA
V: TRBV2
CDR3: ASSSGQGTNYGYT

J: TRBJ1-1
D: NA
V: TRBV7-9
CDR3: ASTEPNTEAF

J: TRBJ2-6
D: TRBD1
V: TRBV5-1
CDR3: ASSPLTGQSSGANVLT

J: TRBJ1-4
D: TRBD1
V: TRBV4-1
CDR3: ASSQAGTANEKLF

J: TRBJ1-3
D: TRBD1
V: TRBV4-2
CDR3: ASSQETGQVSGNTIY

J: TRBJ1-1
D: TRBD1
V: TRBV2
CDR3: ASRGGRILNTEAF

J: TRBJ2-1
D: TRBD1
V: TRBV20-1
CDR3: SAQGQAEQF

J: TRBJ1-4
D: TRBD1
V: TRBV7-8
CDR3: ASSSTPTGGFGEKLF

J: TRBJ1-2
D: TRBD1
V: TRBV7-6
CDR3: ASSPRQGANHGYT

J: TRBJ1-1
D: NA
V: TRBV5-1
CDR3: ASRTEAEAF

J: TRBJ1-5
D: NA
V: TRBV3-1/TRBV3-2
CDR3: ASSSGLYSNQPQH